In this sample, the clone carrying this T cell receptor beta chain turned up many times. Its target is not known. Amplified TCR beta CDR3 regions derived from RNA transcripts. During a first-round RT-PCR of the TCR CDR3, the HTBI primer set was used. TCRdb fed the multiplex PCR reads into MiXCR, producing one record per CDR3 protein. This sample has around 240,000 distinct CDR3 sequences, with about a sixth found just once. This entry comes from a study of T cells in Graves' hyperthyroidism and ophthalmopathy. Notes on the study in general: Most expanded thyroid clonotypes above 0.001 recurred in blood.

On the basis of clinical symptoms, serum thyroxine and TRAb, thyroid ultrasound and orbital computed tomography, diagnoses were made. Losses at the gene ends were 3 bases for V and 1 base for J; bases not matched to a gene: 3. Germline assignment: CDR1 MNHEY and CDR2 SMNVEV (reference sequence). The CDR3 consists of 16 residues. The specimen was blood. The gene calls are TRBV27 and TRBJ2-3, with 11 bases matching TRBD2. The clonotype originates from a young woman with Graves' ophthalmopathy. This CDR3 reads CASSLVAGGGTDTQYF. As DNA, the CDR3 is TGTGCCAGCAGTTTGGTAGCGGGAGGGGGCACAGATACGCAGTATTTT.